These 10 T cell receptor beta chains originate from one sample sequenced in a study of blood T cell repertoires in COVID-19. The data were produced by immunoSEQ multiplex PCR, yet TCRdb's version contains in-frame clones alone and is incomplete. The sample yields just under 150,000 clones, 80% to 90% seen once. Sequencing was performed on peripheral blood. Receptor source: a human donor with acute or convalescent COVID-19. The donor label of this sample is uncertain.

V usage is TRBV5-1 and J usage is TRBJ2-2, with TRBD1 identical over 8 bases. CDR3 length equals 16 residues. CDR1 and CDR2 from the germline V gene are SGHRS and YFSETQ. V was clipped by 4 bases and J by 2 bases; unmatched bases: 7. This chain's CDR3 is CASSQGDRINTGELFF. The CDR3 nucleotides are TGCGCCAGCAGCCAGGGGGACAGGATAAACACCGGGGAGCTGTTTTTT.

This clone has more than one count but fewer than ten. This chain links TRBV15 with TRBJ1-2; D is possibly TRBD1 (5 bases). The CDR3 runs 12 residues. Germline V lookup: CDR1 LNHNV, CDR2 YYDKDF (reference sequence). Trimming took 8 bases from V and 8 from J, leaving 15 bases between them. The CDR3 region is CATAKQGLGYTF. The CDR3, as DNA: TGTGCCACCGCTAAGCAGGGTTTGGGCTACACCTTC.

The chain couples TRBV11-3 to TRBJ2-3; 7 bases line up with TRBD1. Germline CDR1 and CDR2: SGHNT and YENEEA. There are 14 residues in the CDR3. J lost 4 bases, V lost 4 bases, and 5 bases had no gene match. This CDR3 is CASSSVGTADTQYF. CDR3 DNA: TGTGCCAGCAGCTCTGTAGGGACAGCAGATACGCAGTATTTT.

This CDR3 reads CASSEGATYGYTF. Written as DNA, the CDR3 is TGTGCCAGCAGCGAGGGGGCGACATATGGCTACACCTTC. This chain links TRBV9 with TRBJ1-2; 7 bases align to TRBD1. Germline assignment: CDR1 SGDLS and CDR2 YYNGEE. The CDR3 runs to 13 residues. Trimming at V came to 3 bases and at J to 5 bases, leaving 4 bases not matched to a gene.

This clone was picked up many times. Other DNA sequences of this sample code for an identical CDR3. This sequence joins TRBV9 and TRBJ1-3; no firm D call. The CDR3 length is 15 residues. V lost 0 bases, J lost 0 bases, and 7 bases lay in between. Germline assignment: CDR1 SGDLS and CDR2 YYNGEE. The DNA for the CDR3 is TGTGCCAGCAGCGTAGGAGGAAACTCTGGAAACACCATATATTTT. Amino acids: CASSVGGNSGNTIYF.

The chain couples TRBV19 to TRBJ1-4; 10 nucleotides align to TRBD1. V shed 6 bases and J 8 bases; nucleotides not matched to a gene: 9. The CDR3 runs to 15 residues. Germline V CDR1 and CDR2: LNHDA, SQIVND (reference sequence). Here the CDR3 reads CASSQNQDRGEKLFF. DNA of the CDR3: TGTGCCAGTAGCCAGAATCAGGACAGGGGGGAAAAACTGTTTTTT.

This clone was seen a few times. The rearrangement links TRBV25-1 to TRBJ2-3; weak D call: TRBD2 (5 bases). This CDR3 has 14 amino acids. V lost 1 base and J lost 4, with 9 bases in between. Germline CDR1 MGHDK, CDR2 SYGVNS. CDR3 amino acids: CASSESRDADTQYF. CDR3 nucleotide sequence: TGTGCCAGCAGTGAATCGAGGGATGCAGATACGCAGTATTTT.

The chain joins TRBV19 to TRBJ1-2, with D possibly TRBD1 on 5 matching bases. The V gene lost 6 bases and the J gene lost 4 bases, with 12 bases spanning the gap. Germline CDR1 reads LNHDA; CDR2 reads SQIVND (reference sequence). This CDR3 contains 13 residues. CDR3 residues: CASRRQRAYGYTF. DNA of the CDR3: TGTGCCAGTAGAAGACAGCGGGCCTATGGCTACACCTTC. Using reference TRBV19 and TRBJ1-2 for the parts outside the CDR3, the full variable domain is DGGITQSPKYLFRKEGQNVTLSCEQNLNHDAMYWYRQDPGQGLRLIYYSQIVNDFQKGDIAEGYSVSREKKESFPLTVTSAQKNPTAFYLCASRRQRAYGYTFGSGTRLTVV.

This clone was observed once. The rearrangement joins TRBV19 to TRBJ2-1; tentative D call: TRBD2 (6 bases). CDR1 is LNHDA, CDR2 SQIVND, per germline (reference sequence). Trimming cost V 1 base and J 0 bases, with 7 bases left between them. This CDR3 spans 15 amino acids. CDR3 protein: CASSIAGVSYNEQFF. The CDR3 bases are TGTGCCAGTAGTATAGCGGGAGTCTCCTACAATGAGCAGTTCTTC.

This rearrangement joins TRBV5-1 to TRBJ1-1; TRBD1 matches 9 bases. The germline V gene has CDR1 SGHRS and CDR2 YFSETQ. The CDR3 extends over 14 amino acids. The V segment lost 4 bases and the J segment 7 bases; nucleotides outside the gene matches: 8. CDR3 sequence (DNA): TGCGCCAGCAGCCCCCAATCGGACAGGGGTGAAGCTTTCTTT. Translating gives CASSPQSDRGEAFF.